The 10 T cell receptor beta chains below were found in one sample sequenced in a study of blood T cell repertoires in COVID-19 (dated by TCRdb to the early 2020s). Libraries were built with the immunoSEQ multiplex PCR assay. TCRdb re-hosts the immuneACCESS table, in-frame sequences only. Its copies lack some clones; in the studies checked, an unresolved V gene accounts for under half of them, and the cause for the rest is not known. The sample table contains some 86,000 clones; only one count was recorded for around 90% of them. The ten top clones hold approximately 2.3% of the sample. Sequenced sample: peripheral blood. All receptors come from a human donor with active COVID-19. The donor label of this sample is uncertain.

This chain joins TRBV11-2 and TRBJ2-7; 7 nucleotides agree with TRBD1. Trimming cost V 6 bases and J 3 bases; bases outside gene matches: 8. The CDR3 has 14 residues. CDR1 SGHAT and CDR2 FQNNGV come from the germline V gene. As DNA, the CDR3 is TGTGCCAGCAGATTCCCGGGACAGAACTACGAGCAGTACTTC. Its translation is CASRFPGQNYEQYF.

The chain carries TRBV2 and TRBJ1-2; no clear D gene. CDR3 length: 13 residues. Trimming cost V 6 bases and J 5 bases, with 13 bases left between them. Germline loops: CDR1 SNHLY, CDR2 FYNNEI. The CDR3 DNA sequence: TGTGCCAGCAGCCAATGGACTACATATGGCTACACCTTC. Translating gives CASSQWTTYGYTF.

This clone was counted a single time. The V and J genes are TRBV11-2 and TRBJ2-1; TRBD2 matches at 7 bases. Germline CDR1 and CDR2: SGHAT and FQNNGV. This CDR3 has 14 residues. J lost 8 bases, V lost 5 bases, and 9 bases had no gene match. CDR3 DNA: TGTGCCAGCAGCCTATTTAGTGGGGGGGATGAGCAGTTCTTC. It codes for CASSLFSGGDEQFF. Supplemented by reference TRBV11-2 and TRBJ2-1, the full variable domain reads EAGVAQSPRYKIIEKRQSVAFWCNPISGHATLYWYQQILGQGPKLLIQFQNNGVVDDSQLPKDRFSAERLKGVDSTLKIQPAKLEDSAVYLCASSLFSGGDEQFFGPGTRLTVL.

The gene calls are TRBV6-6 and TRBJ2-1, with D possibly TRBD1 on 6 matching bases. V was cut by 0 bases and J by 7 bases, with 10 bases left in between. The CDR3 sequence is 14 residues long. The germline V gene has CDR1 MNHNY and CDR2 SVGAGI (reference sequence). CDR3: CASSYSRQGNEQFF. The CDR3 DNA reads TGTGCCAGCAGTTACTCGAGGCAGGGGAATGAGCAGTTCTTC.

The chain has TRBV15 and TRBJ2-1; 9 positions match TRBD2. Germline-derived CDR1 and CDR2 are LNHNV and YYDKDF (reference sequence). The CDR3 runs to 16 residues. V trimming: 6 bases; J trimming: 5 bases; junction bases outside the gene matches: 11. The CDR3 here is CATRGFLAGSDNEQFF. The CDR3 DNA reads TGTGCCACCAGGGGGTTTCTAGCGGGGTCCGACAATGAGCAGTTCTTC.

The V gene is TRBV6-4, the J gene TRBJ2-7, with D maybe TRBD2 (7 bases). Germline V CDR1 and CDR2: MRHNA, SNTAGT. Trimming shortened V by 7 bases and J by 5 bases, and 15 bases separated the two germline ends. The CDR3 consists of 13 residues. CDR3 bases: TGTGCCAGCAACCCCTTAGGGGGGGACGAGCAGTACTTC. Protein product: CASNPLGGDEQYF.

The chain employs TRBV18 and TRBJ2-7, with 7 bases that match TRBD1. The junction had 14 bases not matched to a gene; V was cut back by 4 bases and J by 2 bases. The germline V gene has CDR1 KGHSH and CDR2 LQKENI. There are 17 residues in the CDR3. This chain's CDR3 is CASSLRTGDLYTYEQYF. In DNA form, the CDR3 reads TGTGCCAGCTCACTTCGGACAGGCGACCTATATACCTACGAGCAGTACTTC.

The genes are TRBV3-1 (or the pseudogene TRBV3-2) and TRBJ1-1, with D unclear. Germline V gene sequence: CDR1 LGHDT, CDR2 YNNKEL (reference sequence). With 3 bases removed from V and 7 bases from J, the gap between germline ends came to 12 bases. CDR3 length equals 13 residues. CDR3 residues: CASSQGVGDEAFF. In DNA, the CDR3 is TGTGCCAGCAGCCAGGGTGTAGGAGATGAAGCTTTCTTT.

The chain joins TRBV2 to TRBJ2-2, with 8 bases matching TRBD1. The CDR3 spans 13 residues. Unmatched junction bases numbered 3, after V lost 8 bases and J lost 4 bases. Germline values: CDR1 SNHLY, CDR2 FYNNEI. CDR3 DNA: TGTGCCAGCCGGACAGGGCCCACCGGGGAGCTGTTTTTT. Its protein product is CASRTGPTGELFF. The entire variable domain, with the rest obtained from reference TRBV2 and TRBJ2-2, is as follows: EPEVTQTPSHQVTQMGQEVILRCVPISNHLYFYWYRQILGQKVEFLVSFYNNEISEKSEIFDDQFSVERPDGSNFTLKIRSTKLEDSAMYFCASRTGPTGELFFGEGSRLTVL.

This rearrangement joins TRBV19 to TRBJ2-7; D gene uncertain. V was cut by 5 bases and J by 4 bases, with 15 bases left in between. Germline V gene sequence: CDR1 LNHDA, CDR2 SQIVND (reference sequence). The CDR3 is 14 amino acids. CDR3 bases: TGTGCCAGTAGTGCCTCGAGTGCTGATTACGAGCAGTACTTC. Translated, it gives CASSASSADYEQYF.